The T cell receptor (beta chain) under discussion was sequenced for a study of blood T cell repertoires in COVID-19. Across the whole study: T cells, B-cell-depleted T cells, or PBMCs supplied cDNA or gDNA.

Looked up from germline, CDR1 is SGDLS and CDR2 is YYNGEE. Trimming removed 2 bases from V and 4 bases from J; junction bases left unmatched: 3. The CDR3 is 14 amino acids. Participants spanned ages about 18 to 95 years and resided in some 22 US areas. Only in-frame clones appear in the TCRdb table, and some are missing; sequencing was by immunoSEQ multiplex PCR. The table records a few hundred thousand clones, roughly 80% of them present only once. Sequencing was performed on PBMCs or T cells enriched from blood (not recorded which). The chain joins TRBV9 to TRBJ2-5; 9 bases are shared with TRBD1. The receptor's source is a man aged 35-49 years who had been exposed to COVID-19. The CDR3 region has the DNA TGTGCCAGCAGCGTCGCGGGACAGGGAGAGACCCAGTACTTC. It yields the protein CASSVAGQGETQYF.